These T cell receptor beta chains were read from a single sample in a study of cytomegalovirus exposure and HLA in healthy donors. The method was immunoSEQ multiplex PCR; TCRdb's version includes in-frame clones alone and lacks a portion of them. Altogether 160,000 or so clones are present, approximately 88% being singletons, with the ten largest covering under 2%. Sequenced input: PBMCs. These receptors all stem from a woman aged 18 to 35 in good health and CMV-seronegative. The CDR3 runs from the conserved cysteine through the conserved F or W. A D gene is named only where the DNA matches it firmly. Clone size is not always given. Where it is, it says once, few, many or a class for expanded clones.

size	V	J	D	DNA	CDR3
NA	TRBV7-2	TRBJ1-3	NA	TGTGCCAGCAGCTTAGTGGTAGCCTCTGGAAACACCATATATTTT	CASSLVVASGNTIYF
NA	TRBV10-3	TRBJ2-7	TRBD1	TGTGCCATCAGTAGACAGGGCAAAGGCGACGAGCAGTACTTC	CAISRQGKGDEQYF
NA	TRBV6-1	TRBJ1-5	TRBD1	TGTGCCAGCAGTGAACGGGACAGGGAAGACCAGCCCCAGCATTTT	CASSERDREDQPQHF
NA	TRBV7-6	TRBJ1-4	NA	TGTGCCAGCAGCATCCCGTGGGGGCCCGGCCGGGCAAAACTGTTTTTT	CASSIPWGPGRAKLFF
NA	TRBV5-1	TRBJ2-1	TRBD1	TGCGCCAGCAGCTTTGGACAGGGGGCCCTCACCTACAATGAGCAGTTCTTC	CASSFGQGALTYNEQFF
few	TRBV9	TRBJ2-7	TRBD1	TGTGCCAGCAGCGCCGATACTACAGGGGCCGGCGAGCAGTACTTC	CASSADTTGAGEQYF
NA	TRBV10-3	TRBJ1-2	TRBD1	TGTGCCATCAGTGGACAGGGAACACGCTATGGCTACACCTTC	CAISGQGTRYGYTF
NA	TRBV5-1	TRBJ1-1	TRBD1	TGCGCCAGCAGCTGGGGGGTTTCGGGACAGACTGAAGCTTTCTTT	CASSWGVSGQTEAFF
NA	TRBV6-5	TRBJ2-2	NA	TGTGCCAGCCGACGAACTAGGGCGAACACCGGGGAGCTGTTTTTT	CASRRTRANTGELFF
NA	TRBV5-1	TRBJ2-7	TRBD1	TGCGCCAGCAGCTTAAATCAGGGGGTCTCCTACGAGCAGTACTTC	CASSLNQGVSYEQYF
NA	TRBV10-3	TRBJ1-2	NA	TGTGCCATCAGTTCCCCAAACACCAATACAGAATATGGCTACACCTTC	CAISSPNTNTEYGYTF
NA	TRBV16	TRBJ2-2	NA	TGTGCCAGCAGCCAATCAAGGGGAACCGGGGAGCTGTTTTTT	CASSQSRGTGELFF
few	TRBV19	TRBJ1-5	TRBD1	TGTGCCAGTAGTTGGCAGCCGGCGACAGGGGTCAATCAGCCCCAGCATTTT	CASSWQPATGVNQPQHF
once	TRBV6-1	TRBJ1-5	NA	TGTGCCAGCAGTGAAGGCAGGGGAGATCAGCCCCAGCATTTT	CASSEGRGDQPQHF
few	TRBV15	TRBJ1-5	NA	TGTGCCACCAGCAGAGATCAGCAGCCCCAGCATTTT	CATSRDQQPQHF
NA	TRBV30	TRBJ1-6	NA	TGTGCCTGGAAACTAGGGGGTGGAAATTCACCCCTCCACTTT	CAWKLGGGNSPLHF
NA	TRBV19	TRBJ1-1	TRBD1	TGTGCCAGTTTACCCCCGACAGGGAAGAGCGCTGAAGCTTTCTTT	CASLPPTGKSAEAFF
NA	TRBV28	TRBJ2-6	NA	TGTGCCAGTAGTTTGGTACCAGGGGCAAGTGGGGCCAACGTCCTGACTTTC	CASSLVPGASGANVLTF
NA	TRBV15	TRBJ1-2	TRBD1	TGTGCCACCAGGGACAGGGGCTATGGCTACACCTTC	CATRDRGYGYTF
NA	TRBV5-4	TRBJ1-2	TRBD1	TGTGCCAGCAGCTTGGGTAGGGGGCGGGATGGCTACACCTTC	CASSLGRGRDGYTF
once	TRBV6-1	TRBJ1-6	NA	TGTGCCAGCAGTGAAAAAGTCCGGGGCTCCTATAATTCACCCCTCCACTTT	CASSEKVRGSYNSPLHF
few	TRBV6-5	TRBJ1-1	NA	TGTGCCCTTACCGGGAGGTTCGACACTGAAGCTTTCTTT	CALTGRFDTEAFF
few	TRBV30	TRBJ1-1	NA	TGTGCCTGGGGGGCGGAACGATTAAAAGCTTTCTTT	CAWGAERLKAFF
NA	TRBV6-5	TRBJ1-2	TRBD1	TGTGCCAGCAGTCGGACAGGAAACTATGGCTACACCTTC	CASSRTGNYGYTF
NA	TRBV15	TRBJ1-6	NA	TGTGCCACCAGCGTAGGACAATTTTGGACTAGTCATTCACCCCTCCACTTT	CATSVGQFWTSHSPLHF
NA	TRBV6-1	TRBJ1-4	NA	TGTGCCAGCGAACAAGGCGGACAGATAAAACTGTTTTTT	CASEQGGQIKLFF
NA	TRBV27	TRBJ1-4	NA	TGTGCCAGCAGTTTAGGGGACTCTAATGAAAAACTGTTTTTT	CASSLGDSNEKLFF
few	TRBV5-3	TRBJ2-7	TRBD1	TGTGCCAGAAGCGATAAACCCCCAGGGGGTGACTACGAGCAGTACTTC	CARSDKPPGGDYEQYF
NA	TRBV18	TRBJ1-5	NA	TGTGCCAGCTCACCCGGGGGTGGTGATCAGCCCCAGCATTTT	CASSPGGGDQPQHF
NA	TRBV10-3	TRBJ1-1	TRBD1	TGTGCCATTGGGACAGGAGAAAACACTGAAGCTTTCTTT	CAIGTGENTEAFF
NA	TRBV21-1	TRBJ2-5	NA	TGTGCCAGCAGCAAGGGCCTCTCGGGGGGTGGGGAGACCCAGTACTTC	CASSKGLSGGGETQYF
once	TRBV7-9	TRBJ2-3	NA	TGTGCCAGCAGCTTAGCGGCCATGGGGGGTAAGGGTTTTGCAGATACGCAGTATTTT	CASSLAAMGGKGFADTQYF
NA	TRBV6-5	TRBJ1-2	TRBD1	TGTGCCAGCAGCCATGACAGGGGGCATGGCTACACCTTC	CASSHDRGHGYTF
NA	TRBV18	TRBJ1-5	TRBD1	TGTGCCAGCTCCCAGGGGGCTGGTAACAATCAGCCCCAGCATTTT	CASSQGAGNNQPQHF
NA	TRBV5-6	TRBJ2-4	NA	TGTGCCAGCAGCTTGGTCAGAGGAGTTCAGTACTTC	CASSLVRGVQYF
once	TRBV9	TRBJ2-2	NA	TGTGCCAGCAGCGGCTACTACACCGGGGAGCTGTTTTTT	CASSGYYTGELFF
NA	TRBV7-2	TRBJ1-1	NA	TGTGCCAGCAGCTTAGGGGGGGAGGGGCTGAACACTGAAGCTTTCTTT	CASSLGGEGLNTEAFF
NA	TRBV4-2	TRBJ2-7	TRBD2	TGTGCCAGCAGCCAAGAGACGGGGGGATTTAGCGAGCAGTACTTC	CASSQETGGFSEQYF
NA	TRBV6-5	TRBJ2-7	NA	TGTGCCAGCAGTTACTCCCAGGGTCCCTACGAGCAGTACTTC	CASSYSQGPYEQYF
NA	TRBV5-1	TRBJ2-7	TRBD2	TGCGCCAGCACACTAGCGGGGGGGTCCTACGAGCAGTACTTC	CASTLAGGSYEQYF
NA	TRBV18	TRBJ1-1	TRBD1	TGTGCCAGCTCACCAGGGATCACAGGGGACACTGAAGCTTTCTTT	CASSPGITGDTEAFF
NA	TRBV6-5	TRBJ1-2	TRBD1	TGTGCCAGCAGTGAAGACCACAGGGGGCGCAGATTCACCTTC	CASSEDHRGRRFTF
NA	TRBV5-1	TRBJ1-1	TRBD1	TGCGCCAGCAGCTATCAGGACAGGGGCACTGAAGCTTTCTTT	CASSYQDRGTEAFF
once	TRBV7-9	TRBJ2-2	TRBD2	TGTGCCAGCAGCTTATTGTCGGGGGGGACCGGGGAGCTGTTTTTT	CASSLLSGGTGELFF
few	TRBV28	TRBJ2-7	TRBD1	TGTGCCAGCAGTCCCCCTTTGACAGGGCCACCCTACGAGCAGTACTTC	CASSPPLTGPPYEQYF
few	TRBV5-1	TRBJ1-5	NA	TGCGCCAGCAGCAAGGACAGTCGAGATCAGCCCCAGCATTTT	CASSKDSRDQPQHF
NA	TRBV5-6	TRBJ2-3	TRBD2	TGTGCCAGCACCGGCGGACTAGCGGGGGCTTATCATACGCAGTATTTT	CASTGGLAGAYHTQYF
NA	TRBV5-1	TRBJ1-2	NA	TGCGCCAGCAGCTTGAGTTCGGGGGAGGATGGCTACACCTTC	CASSLSSGEDGYTF
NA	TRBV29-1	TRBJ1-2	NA	TGCAGCGTTGAAGGGGGAGCTAACTATGGCTACACCTTC	CSVEGGANYGYTF
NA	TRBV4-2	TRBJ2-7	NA	TGTGCCAGCAGCCACGACCTACTACAAATCCGCGAGCAGTACTTC	CASSHDLLQIREQYF
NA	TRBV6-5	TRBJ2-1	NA	TGTGCCAGCAGTTACTATGTTTCGGGGGGCCGGTTCTTC	CASSYYVSGGRFF